This T cell receptor (beta chain) was identified during a study of beta chain features in type 1 diabetes. Background on the study: Examination spanned about 110 million sorted cells from all samples. General observations from the study: Type 1 diabetes patients had moderately but significantly shorter TCRB CDR3s in all four CD4+ subsets.

By way of CD45RO/CCR7/CD25/CD127/CD95/CD27, the CD4+ regulatory, stem cell-like memory, central memory and naive cells were sorted. Without exception, sorted populations had purity beyond 95%. Concerning this clone itself: Its target is unknown.

Germline V lookup: CDR1 ENHRY, CDR2 SYGVKD. The CDR3 length is 14 residues. Trimming removed 3 bases at V and 1 base at J, with 8 bases between. Expressed TCRB transcripts got sequenced, as all isolated RNA was reverse transcribed. Clones were read by immunoSEQ multiplex PCR, and TCRdb kept only the in-frame ones, dropping some. The sample lists approximately 120,000 clones; 17% were seen once. The chain couples TRBV10-3 to TRBJ2-3; D uncertain. The sample comprised central memory CD4+ T cells from blood. The TCR was taken from a man between 18 and 35 years old with type 1 diabetes. CDR3 in amino acids: CAISEGFGTDTQYF. Here the CDR3 DNA reads TGTGCCATCAGTGAAGGGTTTGGCACAGATACGCAGTATTTT.